Presented here are 23 T cell receptor beta chains from one specimen sequenced in a study of monozygotic twins with cystic fibrosis (dated by TCRdb to the early 2020s). The library was built by means of the immunoSEQ multiplex PCR assay. Drawn from immuneACCESS, this table holds only the in-frame rearrangements with V and J called that TCRdb kept. Clones are partly lost; checked studies trace under half to an unresolved V gene and leave the rest unexplained. This sample is represented by 30,000 to 35,000 clones; under 70% of them were singletons. The top ten clonotypes cover 0.78% of the sample. Sequenced material: blood. The receptors stem from a girl aged 10 to 17 with cystic fibrosis.

This chain connects TRBV5-1 to TRBJ1-1; 10 bases are shared with TRBD1. The CDR3 has 15 amino acids. CDR1 and CDR2 (germline): SGHRS, YFSETQ. V dropped 6 bases and J dropped 4; count of bases not matched to a gene: 9. CDR3 in amino acids: CASTWTGGITTEAFF. The CDR3 nucleotides are TGCGCCAGCACCTGGACAGGGGGTATTACCACTGAAGCTTTCTTT.

The chain recombines TRBV10-3 with TRBJ2-7, with D possibly being TRBD1 (5 bases). Per the germline V gene, CDR1 is ENHRY and CDR2 is SYGVKD. V lost 6 bases and J lost 6, with 12 bases in between. This CDR3 comprises 12 residues. CDR3 protein: CAIRKDNLEQYV. In nucleotides, the CDR3 is TGTGCCATCAGAAAGGACAATCTCGAGCAGTACGTC.

V and J are TRBV5-1 and TRBJ2-7; TRBD2 matches 10 bases. Germline CDR1 and CDR2: SGHRS and YFSETQ. The CDR3 sequence is 15 residues long. The J segment lost 2 bases and the V segment lost 3 bases, leaving 5 bases of the junction unmatched. DNA of the CDR3: TGCGCCAGCAGCTCACGGACTAGCGGAACCTACGAGCAGTACTTC. Translating gives CASSSRTSGTYEQYF. The entire variable domain, with the rest obtained from reference TRBV5-1 and TRBJ2-7, is as follows: KAGVTQTPRYLIKTRGQQVTLSCSPISGHRSVSWYQQTPGQGLQFLFEYFSETQRNKGNFPGRFSGRQFSNSRSEMNVSTLELGDSALYLCASSSRTSGTYEQYFGPGTRLTVT.

The chain has TRBV28 and TRBJ1-2; no reliable D call. Germline values: CDR1 MDHEN, CDR2 SYDVKM. The CDR3 sequence is 12 residues long. V lost 1 base and J 8 bases, leaving 8 bases between the germline ends. CDR3 sequence (DNA): TGTGCCAGCAGTTTATTGCTAGGGGGCTACACCTTC. This codes for CASSLLLGGYTF.

The rearrangement links TRBV2 to TRBJ2-7, with D hard to call. The CDR3 length is 14 residues. V dropped 1 base and J dropped 1 base, with 8 bases sitting between them. Germline V gives CDR1 SNHLY, CDR2 FYNNEI. CDR3 sequence reads: CASSEEGRSYEQYV. CDR3 in DNA: TGTGCCAGCAGTGAAGAGGGTAGGTCCTACGAGCAGTACGTC.

The chain links TRBV4-3 to TRBJ2-3, with no clear D. There are 14 residues in the CDR3. CDR1 and CDR2 (germline): LGHNA, YSLEER. The V and J ends lost 1 base and 6 bases respectively, with 11 bases between them. The CDR3 reads CASSQGRNVDTQYF. The CDR3 DNA follows: TGCGCCAGCAGCCAAGGAAGGAACGTGGATACGCAGTATTTT.

This clone has a single count. The genes are TRBV5-1 and TRBJ2-3; D possibly matches TRBD1 or TRBD2 (5 bases each). V dropped 5 bases and J dropped 2 bases, with 15 bases sitting between them. This CDR3 is built from 15 residues. CDR1 SGHRS and CDR2 YFSETQ come from the germline V gene. The CDR3 is CASRRDPRSTDTQYF. CDR3 in DNA: TGCGCCAGCAGACGGGACCCTCGATCCACAGATACGCAGTATTTT. The variable domain in full, completed from reference TRBV5-1 and TRBJ2-3, reads KAGVTQTPRYLIKTRGQQVTLSCSPISGHRSVSWYQQTPGQGLQFLFEYFSETQRNKGNFPGRFSGRQFSNSRSEMNVSTLELGDSALYLCASRRDPRSTDTQYFGPGTRLTVL.

This clone was detected only a few times. V and J are TRBV11-3 and TRBJ1-1; D gene ambiguous. Trimming took off 0 bases at V and 5 bases at J, with 7 bases between the two ends. The CDR3 is made up of 13 amino acids. The germline V gene has CDR1 SGHNT and CDR2 YENEEA. In nucleotides, the CDR3 is TGTGCCAGCAGCTTAGATCCGGGGACTGAAGCTTTCTTT. It yields the protein CASSLDPGTEAFF. Complete variable domain (other parts from reference TRBV11-3 and TRBJ1-1): EAGVVQSPRYKIIEKKQPVAFWCNPISGHNTLYWYLQNLGQGPELLIRYENEEAVDDSQLPKDRFSAERLKGVDSTLKIQPAELGDSAVYLCASSLDPGTEAFFGQGTRLTVV.

This clone appeared once. This sequence joins TRBV28 and TRBJ2-3; 7 bases line up with TRBD2. The germline V gene encodes CDR1 MDHEN and CDR2 SYDVKM. The CDR3 totals 14 residues. Trimming at V came to 3 bases and at J to 6 bases, leaving 6 bases not matched to a gene. The CDR3 sequence: CASSFTSVDDTQYF. In DNA form, the CDR3 reads TGTGCCAGCAGTTTCACTAGCGTGGATGATACGCAGTATTTT.

Notes on this clone: At one boundary the junction diverges from the germline segment, which might be a read error. The rearrangement links TRBV28 to TRBJ2-1; D unresolved. The germline gives CDR1 MDHEN, CDR2 SYDVKM. The CDR3 is 11 residues long. CDR3 in amino acids: CASSLYNEQFF. CDR3 nucleotide sequence: TGTGCCAGCAGCTTATACAATGAGCAGTTCTTC.

The chain has TRBV28 and TRBJ1-1; possible D gene TRBD1, 5 bases. V was pared by 5 bases and J by 1 base, with 14 bases between. The CDR3 has 15 amino acids. The germline V gene has CDR1 MDHEN and CDR2 SYDVKM. The CDR3 region is CASSRQRSGNTEAFF. For the CDR3, the DNA is TGTGCCAGCAGTAGACAGCGGAGTGGGAACACTGAAGCTTTCTTT.

The chain carries TRBV30 and TRBJ2-1; D gene ambiguous. V lost 5 bases and J 4 bases, leaving 6 bases between the germline ends. Germline-derived CDR1 and CDR2 are GTSNPN and SVGIG (reference sequence). This CDR3 has 11 amino acids. The CDR3 nucleotides read TGTGCCTGGGTGTTGTACAATGAGCAGTTCTTC. Translated, it gives CAWVLYNEQFF.

The chain's CDR3 is CASSRGGSYEQYV. For the CDR3, the DNA is TGTGCCAGCAGCCGGGGGGGGAGCTACGAGCAGTACGTC. The chain combines TRBV11-2 with TRBJ2-7, with 8 bases matching TRBD2. Trimming at V came to 5 bases and at J to 3 bases, leaving 3 bases not matched to a gene. This CDR3 is 13 amino acids long. CDR1 and CDR2 (germline): SGHAT, FQNNGV.

The chain joins TRBV6-6 to TRBJ2-5, with unresolved D. The CDR3 contains 11 residues. The V end lost 6 bases, the J end lost 5 bases, and 7 bases lay between the germline ends. The germline CDR1 and CDR2 sequences are MNHNY and SVGAGI (reference sequence). CDR3 in amino acids: CASSHGETQYF. For the CDR3, the DNA is TGTGCCAGCAGCCACGGGGAGACCCAGTACTTC.

The rearrangement links TRBV6-1 to TRBJ1-5, with TRBD1 matching over 7 bases. This CDR3 comprises 15 residues. The germline gives CDR1 MNHNS, CDR2 SASEGT. V gave up 4 bases and J gave up 4 bases; unmatched junction bases: 7. CDR3 in DNA: TGTGCCAGCAGTGGCGGTCAGACAGGGAATCAGCCCCAGCATTTT. Translating it yields CASSGGQTGNQPQHF.

V gene TRBV9 combines with J gene TRBJ2-1; 7 positions agree with TRBD1. J lost 7 bases, V lost 1 base, and 5 bases had no gene match. Germline CDR1 and CDR2: SGDLS and YYNGEE. The CDR3 covers 14 residues. The CDR3 loop reads CASSVNRGTNEQFF. CDR3 DNA sequence: TGTGCCAGCAGCGTAAACAGGGGAACAAATGAGCAGTTCTTC.

The chain combines TRBV23-1 with TRBJ2-1, with a weak D call TRBD2 (5 bases). TRBV23-1 is an ORF, and what it does is uncertain. Deletions cut 4 bases from V and 9 bases from J, with 13 bases between. This CDR3 contains 13 residues. The CDR3: CASSPNTSSEQFF. The CDR3 DNA follows: TGCGCCAGCAGTCCTAATACTAGTAGTGAGCAGTTCTTC.

The CDR3 sequence: CASSPAGGPPNEQFF. CDR3 coding DNA: TGTGCCAGCTCTCCAGCGGGAGGGCCTCCCAATGAGCAGTTCTTC. This chain uses TRBV18 with TRBJ2-1; 10 positions agree with TRBD2. The J segment lost 6 bases and the V segment lost 6 bases, leaving 8 bases of the junction unmatched. CDR3 length: 15 amino acids. Germline values: CDR1 KGHSH, CDR2 LQKENI.

The chain joins TRBV7-9 to TRBJ1-4; D possibly corresponds to TRBD1 (5 bases). Germline V gene lookup returns CDR1 SEHNR and CDR2 FQNEAQ (reference sequence). The V end was cut by 7 bases, the J end by 4 bases, with 10 bases between. The CDR3 runs 13 residues. Written as DNA, the CDR3 is TGTGCCAGCAATGGACAACTTAATGAAAAACTGTTTTTT. It yields the protein CASNGQLNEKLFF.

J is TRBJ1-1 and V is TRBV25-1; D call uncertain. V lost 6 bases to trimming and J lost 1 base, with 9 bases between them. Germline lookup yields CDR1 MGHDK and CDR2 SYGVNS. The length of the CDR3 is 13 residues. In DNA form, the CDR3 reads TGTGCCAGCAGAGGATTCGGGAACACTGAAGCTTTCTTT. Its translation: CASRGFGNTEAFF.

This clone appeared a few times. This rearrangement joins TRBV27 to TRBJ1-1; no clear D. The CDR3 has 15 amino acids. CDR1 is MNHEY and CDR2 is SMNVEV in the germline V gene (reference sequence). Between the trimmed V and J ends, which lost 1 base and 2 bases, there was a span of 11 bases. CDR3 sequence: CASSLYQPANTEAFF. The CDR3 nucleotides are TGTGCCAGCAGTTTATATCAGCCGGCAAACACTGAAGCTTTCTTT.

V usage is TRBV2 and J usage is TRBJ2-1; TRBD2 matches at 9 bases. Unmatched junction bases numbered 4, after V lost 5 bases and J lost 5 bases. The germline gives CDR1 SNHLY, CDR2 FYNNEI. CDR3 length: 14 amino acids. The CDR3 here is CASSPGTSHNEQFF. The CDR3 coding sequence is TGTGCCAGCAGTCCCGGGACTAGCCACAATGAGCAGTTCTTC.

The chain links TRBV6-5 to TRBJ2-1, with D possibly TRBD2 on 6 matching bases. V was cut by 4 bases and J by 0 bases, with 13 bases left in between. This CDR3 region has 16 residues. The V gene's germline CDR1 is MNHEY and CDR2 SVGAGI. The CDR3 sequence is CASSSPRGISYNEQFF. CDR3 in DNA: TGTGCCAGCAGTTCCCCGCGGGGCATCTCCTACAATGAGCAGTTCTTC.